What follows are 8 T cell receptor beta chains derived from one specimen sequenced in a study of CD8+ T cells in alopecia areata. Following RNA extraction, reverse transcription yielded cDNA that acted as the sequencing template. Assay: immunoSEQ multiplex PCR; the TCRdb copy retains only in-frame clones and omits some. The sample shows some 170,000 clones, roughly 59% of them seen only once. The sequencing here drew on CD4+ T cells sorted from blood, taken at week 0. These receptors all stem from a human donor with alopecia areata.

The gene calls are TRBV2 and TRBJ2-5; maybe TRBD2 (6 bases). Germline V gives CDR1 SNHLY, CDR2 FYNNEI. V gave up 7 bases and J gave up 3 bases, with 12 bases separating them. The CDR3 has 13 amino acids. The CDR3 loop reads CASTYGGKETQYF. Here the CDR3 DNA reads TGTGCCAGCACCTACGGAGGGAAAGAGACCCAGTACTTC.

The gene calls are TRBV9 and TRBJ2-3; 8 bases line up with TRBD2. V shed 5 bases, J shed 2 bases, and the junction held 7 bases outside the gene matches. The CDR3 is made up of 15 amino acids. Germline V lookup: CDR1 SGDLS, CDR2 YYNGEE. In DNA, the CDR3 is TGTGCCAGCAGTGAAGCGGGGGTGTTCACAGATACGCAGTATTTT. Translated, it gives CASSEAGVFTDTQYF.

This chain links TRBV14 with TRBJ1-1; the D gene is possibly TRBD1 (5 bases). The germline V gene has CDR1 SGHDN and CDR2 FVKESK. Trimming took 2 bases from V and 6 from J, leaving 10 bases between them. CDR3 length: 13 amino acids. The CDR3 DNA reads TGTGCCAGCAGCCAACGCAGGGAATCTGAAGCTTTCTTT. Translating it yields CASSQRRESEAFF.

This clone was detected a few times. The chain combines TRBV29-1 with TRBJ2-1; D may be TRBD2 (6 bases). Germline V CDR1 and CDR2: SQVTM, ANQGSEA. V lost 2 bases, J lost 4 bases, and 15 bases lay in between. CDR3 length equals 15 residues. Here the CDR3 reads CSVEPTGGMYNEQFF. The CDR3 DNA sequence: TGCAGCGTTGAACCCACCGGGGGAATGTACAATGAGCAGTTCTTC.

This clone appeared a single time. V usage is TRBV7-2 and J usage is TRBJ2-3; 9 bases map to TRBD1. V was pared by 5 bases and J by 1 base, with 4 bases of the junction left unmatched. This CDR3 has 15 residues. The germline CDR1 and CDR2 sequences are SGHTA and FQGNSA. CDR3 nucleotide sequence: TGTGCCAGCAGCCACCGACAGGGGGGCACAGATACGCAGTATTTT. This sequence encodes CASSHRQGGTDTQYF.

The CDR3 DNA reads as TGTGCCTGGAGGGGGACTCCAGGCCCGAACACTGAAGCTTTCTTT. Translation: CAWRGTPGPNTEAFF. The chain recombines TRBV30 with TRBJ1-1; possibly TRBD1 for D (5 bases). The CDR3 is made up of 15 amino acids. V was cut by 3 bases and J by 1 base, with 15 bases left in between. Germline assignment: CDR1 GTSNPN and CDR2 SVGIG (reference sequence). The full variable domain, with the rest looked up from reference TRBV30 and TRBJ1-1, is SQTIHQWPATLVQPVGSPLSLECTVEGTSNPNLYWYRQAAGRGLQLLFYSVGIGQISSEVPQNLSASRPQDRQFILSSKKLLLSDSGFYLCAWRGTPGPNTEAFFGQGTRLTVV.

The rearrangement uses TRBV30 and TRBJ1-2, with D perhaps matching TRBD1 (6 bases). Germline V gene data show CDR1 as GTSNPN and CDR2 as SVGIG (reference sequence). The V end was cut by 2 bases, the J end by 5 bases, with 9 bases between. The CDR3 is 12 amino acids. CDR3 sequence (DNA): TGTGCCTGGAGTACAGGGCAGTATGGCTACACCTTC. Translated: CAWSTGQYGYTF.

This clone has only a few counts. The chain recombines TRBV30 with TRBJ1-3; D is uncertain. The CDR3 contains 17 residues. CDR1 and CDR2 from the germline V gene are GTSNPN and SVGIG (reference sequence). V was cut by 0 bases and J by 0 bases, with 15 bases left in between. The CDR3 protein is CAWSVRQVLLSGNTIYF. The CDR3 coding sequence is TGTGCCTGGAGTGTACGTCAAGTTCTGCTCTCTGGAAACACCATATATTTT.